Sequencing of this T cell receptor beta chain was carried out in a study of blood T cell repertoires in COVID-19. For the study at large: T cells, B-cell-depleted T cells, or PBMCs supplied cDNA or gDNA.

CDR1 is LGHNA, CDR2 YSLEER, per germline. Between the trimmed V and J ends, which lost 0 bases and 0 bases, there was a span of 8 bases. This CDR3 has 16 residues. The authors' processing: Estimated nucleated cell counts came from reference gene primer amplification. Profiled with immunoSEQ multiplex PCR; TCRdb holds only in-frame clones, not every one. That table supplies the V and J calls and clone size; D and trimming were determined from the DNA. The repertoire holds 300,000 or so clones, roughly 84% seen once, with 1% in the top ten. The sequence came from a middle-aged man with active or convalescent COVID-19. Sequenced material: peripheral blood. This chain uses TRBV4-3 with TRBJ2-2; no definite D call. This chain's CDR3 is CASSQDRTPNTGELFF. Here the CDR3 DNA reads TGCGCCAGCAGCCAAGATCGTACTCCGAACACCGGGGAGCTGTTTTTT.